The 21 T cell receptor beta chains below come from one sample, sequenced in a study of cytomegalovirus exposure and HLA in healthy donors. Amplification used 60 Vbeta primers and 13 Jbeta primers. Data came from immunoSEQ multiplex PCR; TCRdb stores just in-frame clones and leaves some out. The sample includes approximately 140,000 clones, 80% of them seen just once. The specimen sequenced was PBMCs. The receptors stem from a male donor in good health and CMV-seronegative.

The chain uses TRBV7-2 and TRBJ2-1, with 10 positions matching TRBD2. Germline values: CDR1 SGHTA, CDR2 FQGNSA. J gave up 8 bases and V 5 bases, and 9 bases lay outside the gene matches. The CDR3 totals 15 residues. CDR3 residues: CASSPGLAPYHEQFF. The CDR3 nucleotides are TGTGCCAGCAGCCCGGGACTAGCGCCTTACCATGAGCAGTTCTTC.

This clone has only a few counts. The J gene is TRBJ1-1, the V gene TRBV7-9, with 10 bases that match TRBD1. The trim removed 6 bases at V and 6 bases at J, leaving 7 bases unmatched. This CDR3 region has 14 residues. The V gene's germline CDR1 is SEHNR and CDR2 FQNEAQ (reference sequence). The CDR3 protein is CASRSRDRGPEAFF. The CDR3 nucleotides are TGTGCCAGCAGGTCCCGGGACAGGGGTCCTGAAGCTTTCTTT.

The chain combines TRBV5-1 with TRBJ2-3, with D possibly being TRBD1 (5 bases). The V end was cut by 4 bases, the J end by 6 bases, with 18 bases between. Germline V gene data show CDR1 as SGHRS and CDR2 as YFSETQ. The CDR3 is 15 amino acids. CDR3: CASSQSGAPTDTQYF. The CDR3 DNA follows: TGCGCCAGCAGCCAAAGTGGGGCCCCTACCGATACGCAGTATTTT. Using reference TRBV5-1 and TRBJ2-3 for the parts outside the CDR3, the full variable domain is KAGVTQTPRYLIKTRGQQVTLSCSPISGHRSVSWYQQTPGQGLQFLFEYFSETQRNKGNFPGRFSGRQFSNSRSEMNVSTLELGDSALYLCASSQSGAPTDTQYFGPGTRLTVL.

V and J are TRBV9 and TRBJ1-1; possibly TRBD1 for D (6 bases). The V and J ends lost 4 bases and 1 base respectively, with 14 bases between them. In germline, CDR1 is SGDLS, CDR2 YYNGEE. This CDR3 contains 15 residues. The CDR3 DNA reads as TGTGCCAGCAGCCCTAGAGTAGGGGGGAACACTGAAGCTTTCTTT. Residues: CASSPRVGGNTEAFF.

The V call is TRBV4-3, the J call TRBJ1-3, with unresolved D. The CDR3 is 15 residues long. Between the trimmed V and J ends, which lost 4 bases and 0 bases, there was a span of 10 bases. The germline V gene has CDR1 LGHNA and CDR2 YSLEER. The CDR3 protein is CASSRGASSGNTIYF. The CDR3 DNA reads as TGCGCCAGCAGCCGCGGTGCTAGCTCTGGAAACACCATATATTTT.

V is TRBV15 and J is TRBJ1-5; D is unresolved. CDR3 length equals 17 residues. Trimming pared 1 base from V and 3 bases from J, leaving 16 bases between. The germline gives CDR1 LNHNV, CDR2 YYDKDF (reference sequence). The chain's CDR3 is CATSRGLTMNNNQPQHF. The CDR3, as DNA: TGTGCCACCAGCAGAGGCTTAACCATGAACAACAATCAGCCCCAGCATTTT.

The chain has TRBV27 and TRBJ1-2, with D perhaps matching TRBD1 (5 bases). Trimming removed 2 bases from V and 9 bases from J, with 25 bases in between. The CDR3 sequence is 17 residues long. CDR1 and CDR2 from the germline V gene are MNHEY and SMNVEV (reference sequence). CDR3 sequence reads: CASSLESPGGGGHSYTF. DNA of the CDR3: TGTGCCAGCAGTTTAGAGTCCCCAGGAGGCGGGGGTCACAGCTACACCTTC.

V usage is TRBV6-5 and J usage is TRBJ2-1; possible D gene TRBD2, 5 bases. The CDR3 is 15 amino acids. Trimming took 5 bases from V and 0 from J, leaving 11 bases between them. Germline V gives CDR1 MNHEY, CDR2 SVGAGI. CDR3 protein: CASSTLAGSYNEQFF. CDR3 sequence (DNA): TGTGCCAGCAGTACCCTCGCGGGCTCCTACAATGAGCAGTTCTTC.

The CDR3 loop reads CASSVEGVNYGYTF. In nucleotides, the CDR3 is TGTGCCAGCAGTGTGGAAGGGGTGAACTATGGCTACACCTTC. V gene TRBV6-1 combines with J gene TRBJ1-2; TRBD1 might be the D (5 bases). CDR1 and CDR2 (germline): MNHNS, SASEGT. The germline V and J ends were trimmed by 4 bases and 2 bases, with 11 bases remaining between them. CDR3 length: 14 residues.

The chain has TRBV28 and TRBJ1-4; 8 nucleotides match TRBD1. The CDR3 length is 14 residues. CDR1 and CDR2 from the germline V gene are MDHEN and SYDVKM. The V segment lost 6 bases and the J segment 8 bases; nucleotides outside the gene matches: 8. The CDR3: CASSRDRTREKLFF. The DNA for the CDR3 is TGTGCCAGCAGCAGGGACAGGACCAGAGAAAAACTGTTTTTT.

This clone was counted between two and nine times. This chain joins TRBV7-9 and TRBJ2-7, with D tentatively TRBD1 (6 bases). The CDR3 is 12 amino acids. V gave up 5 bases and J gave up 3 bases, with 8 bases separating them. Per the germline V gene, CDR1 is SEHNR and CDR2 is FQNEAQ (reference sequence). The CDR3, as DNA: TGTGCCAGCAGCCGGACAGTCTACGAGCAGTACTTC. This translates into CASSRTVYEQYF.

This rearrangement joins TRBV7-2 to TRBJ1-6, with no clear D. Trimming took 5 bases from V and 0 from J, leaving 20 bases between them. The CDR3 covers 19 residues. Germline values: CDR1 SGHTA, CDR2 FQGNSA. The CDR3 reads CASSAQRSTTSSYNSPLHF. For the CDR3, the DNA is TGTGCCAGCAGCGCGCAGCGATCCACAACGAGCTCCTATAATTCACCCCTCCACTTT. Complete variable domain (other parts from reference TRBV7-2 and TRBJ1-6): GAGVSQSPSNKVTEKGKDVELRCDPISGHTALYWYRQSLGQGLEFLIYFQGNSAPDKSGLPSDRFSAERTGGSVSTLTIQRTQQEDSAVYLCASSAQRSTTSSYNSPLHFGNGTRLTVT.

The chain couples TRBV5-1 to TRBJ1-4; no firm D call. CDR1 and CDR2 from the germline V gene are SGHRS and YFSETQ. V gave up 0 bases and J gave up 8 bases, with 11 bases separating them. The CDR3 contains 14 residues. The CDR3 is CASSLAGSGEKLFF. The CDR3, as DNA: TGCGCCAGCAGCTTGGCCGGGTCTGGGGAAAAACTGTTTTTT. Full variable domain (rest looked up from reference TRBV5-1 and TRBJ1-4): KAGVTQTPRYLIKTRGQQVTLSCSPISGHRSVSWYQQTPGQGLQFLFEYFSETQRNKGNFPGRFSGRQFSNSRSEMNVSTLELGDSALYLCASSLAGSGEKLFFGSGTQLSVL.

This sequence joins TRBV10-2 and TRBJ2-1, with D perhaps TRBD1 (5 bases). In germline, CDR1 is WSHSY, CDR2 SAAADI. CDR3 size: 14 residues. Trimming pared 6 bases from V and 5 bases from J, leaving 14 bases between. The CDR3 loop reads CASSQGRVDNEQFF. The CDR3 DNA follows: TGCGCCAGCAGCCAGGGAAGGGTCGACAATGAGCAGTTCTTC.

The V and J genes are TRBV30 and TRBJ2-1; weak D call: TRBD2 (7 bases). V gave up 2 bases and J gave up 9 bases, with 11 bases separating them. CDR3 length equals 12 residues. Germline values: CDR1 GTSNPN, CDR2 SVGIG (reference sequence). The CDR3 sequence is CAWSKGGGEQFF. DNA for the CDR3: TGTGCCTGGAGTAAGGGGGGGGGTGAGCAGTTCTTC. The entire variable domain, with the rest obtained from reference TRBV30 and TRBJ2-1, is as follows: SQTIHQWPATLVQPVGSPLSLECTVEGTSNPNLYWYRQAAGRGLQLLFYSVGIGQISSEVPQNLSASRPQDRQFILSSKKLLLSDSGFYLCAWSKGGGEQFFGPGTRLTVL.

Notes on this clone: Other DNA sequences in the same sample also yield this CDR3. The V call is TRBV2, the J call TRBJ2-3, with 7 bases fitting TRBD1. The CDR3 covers 16 residues. Unmatched junction bases numbered 16, after V lost 9 bases and J lost 4 bases. Germline assignment: CDR1 SNHLY and CDR2 FYNNEI. The CDR3 region has the DNA TGTGCCAGTAGTAGGGTTATCCGAGGGGGCTCAGATACGCAGTATTTT. As protein: CASSRVIRGGSDTQYF.

J is TRBJ1-1 and V is TRBV14, with D perhaps TRBD1 (6 bases). The CDR3 loop spans 15 amino acids. Germline V CDR1 and CDR2: SGHDN, FVKESK. V was trimmed by 0 bases and J by 0 bases, leaving 8 bases between them. This CDR3 is CASSQEDRLNTEAFF. The CDR3 nucleotides read TGTGCCAGCAGCCAAGAAGACAGGTTGAACACTGAAGCTTTCTTT.

The CDR3 sequence: CASSPWERRGYGYTF. As DNA, the CDR3 is TGTGCCAGCAGCCCGTGGGAGAGAAGAGGGTATGGCTACACCTTC. This rearrangement joins TRBV11-2 to TRBJ1-2; no clear D. Germline CDR1 reads SGHAT; CDR2 reads FQNNGV. The CDR3 contains 15 residues. The V end lost 5 bases, the J end lost 5 bases, and 18 bases lay between the germline ends.

J is TRBJ1-6 and V is TRBV5-1, with D uncertain. V dropped 2 bases and J dropped 12 bases, with 9 bases sitting between them. Germline values: CDR1 SGHRS, CDR2 YFSETQ. This CDR3 region has 12 residues. The CDR3: CASSFKPGPLHF. The CDR3, as DNA: TGCGCCAGCAGCTTCAAACCGGGACCCCTCCACTTT. Full variable domain (outside the CDR3, taken from reference TRBV5-1 and TRBJ1-6): KAGVTQTPRYLIKTRGQQVTLSCSPISGHRSVSWYQQTPGQGLQFLFEYFSETQRNKGNFPGRFSGRQFSNSRSEMNVSTLELGDSALYLCASSFKPGPLHFGNGTRLTVT.

The chain is built from TRBV29-1 and TRBJ2-1, with D tentatively TRBD2 (5 bases). Trimming removed 3 bases at V and 9 bases at J, with 21 bases between. CDR3 length: 15 amino acids. Germline CDR1 SQVTM, CDR2 ANQGSEA. CDR3 sequence (DNA): TGCAGCGTTGACTCGAGGGTCCAGCCGGGGAGTGAGCAGTTCTTC. Protein sequence: CSVDSRVQPGSEQFF.

This rearrangement joins TRBV28 to TRBJ2-4; possible D gene TRBD1, 7 bases. The ends were cut back, 5 bases at V and 7 bases at J, with 12 bases in the middle. CDR1 is MDHEN, CDR2 SYDVKM, per germline. The CDR3 length is 13 residues. The CDR3, as DNA: TGTGCCAGCAGTCGCGGGACAGAGAACATTCAGTACTTC. This translates into CASSRGTENIQYF.